One sample yielded the 28 T cell receptor beta chains listed below, sequenced in a study of blood T cells in healthy people across ages. It was with a sample-barcoded 5' primer and a J-beta primer mix that a second PCR of about 6 to 12 cycles was run. MiXCR, applied by TCRdb to the 5' RACE reads, yields one record per CDR3 protein. The data show 800,000 to 1,000,000 distinct CDR3 sequences, around 48% seen once. Sequenced input: blood. These receptors all stem from a man younger than 45 in good health.

The rearrangement links TRBV30 to TRBJ1-4; the D is unclear. The V gene lost 5 bases and the J gene lost 8 bases, with 9 bases spanning the gap. There are 11 residues in the CDR3. Germline V gene data show CDR1 as GTSNPN and CDR2 as SVGIG (reference sequence). The CDR3 nucleotides read TGTGCCTGGGCCTCTGAGGAAAAACTGTTTTTT. This encodes CAWASEEKLFF.

The chain recombines TRBV4-2 with TRBJ1-5, with a weak D call TRBD1 (5 bases). The CDR3 consists of 17 residues. The V end lost 4 bases, the J end lost 5 bases, and 21 bases lay between the germline ends. Germline CDR1 and CDR2: LGHNA and YNFKEQ. The CDR3 loop reads CASSPREGTDLDQPQHF. Here the CDR3 DNA reads TGTGCCAGCAGCCCTCGTGAAGGGACGGACCTGGATCAGCCCCAGCATTTT.

The J gene is TRBJ2-1, the V gene TRBV2; 7 bases agree with TRBD1. Looked up from germline, CDR1 is SNHLY and CDR2 is FYNNEI. The V and J ends lost 1 base and 12 bases, in that order; junction bases with no gene match: 6. The CDR3 is made up of 13 amino acids. The CDR3 sequence: CASSEDGQDGQFF. The CDR3 DNA reads as TGTGCCAGCAGTGAAGACGGACAGGACGGGCAGTTCTTC.

The chain uses TRBV20-1 and TRBJ2-1; D may be TRBD1 or TRBD2 (5 bases each). The CDR3 covers 13 residues. With 6 bases removed from V and 5 bases from J, the gap between germline ends came to 14 bases. The germline V gene has CDR1 DFQATT and CDR2 SNEGSKA (reference sequence). The CDR3 DNA is TGCAGTGCCCTAAGGTTGGGGGACAATGAGCAGTTCTTC. This encodes CSALRLGDNEQFF.

V gene TRBV18 combines with J gene TRBJ1-5, with 9 bases matching TRBD1. The length of the CDR3 is 15 residues. Germline V CDR1 and CDR2: KGHSH, LQKENI. Trimming at V came to 5 bases and at J to 6 bases, leaving 8 bases not matched to a gene. CDR3 DNA: TGTGCCAGCTCAGCTAAACAGGGGGCATCTCAGCCCCAGCATTTT. This gives the protein CASSAKQGASQPQHF.

This clonotype came up many times. V is TRBV7-9 and J is TRBJ2-5; D is uncertain. The CDR3 is 13 amino acids. V was clipped by 2 bases and J by 5 bases, with 9 bases between them. Germline V gene lookup returns CDR1 SEHNR and CDR2 FQNEAQ (reference sequence). The CDR3 spells CASSLLGWETQYF. The CDR3 region has the DNA TGTGCCAGCAGCTTACTAGGCTGGGAGACCCAGTACTTC.

This rearrangement joins TRBV15 to TRBJ2-3; D may be TRBD1 or TRBD2 (6 bases each). Germline-derived CDR1 and CDR2 are LNHNV and YYDKDF (reference sequence). CDR3 length equals 15 residues. V gave up 5 bases and J gave up 4 bases, with 16 bases separating them. For the CDR3, the DNA is TGTGCCACCAGCGGGGGGACACCACTTTCAGATACGCAGTATTTT. This codes for CATSGGTPLSDTQYF. Full variable domain (missing parts from reference TRBV15 and TRBJ2-3): DAMVIQNPRYQVTQFGKPVTLSCSQTLNHNVMYWYQQKSSQAPKLLFHYYDKDFNNEADTPDNFQSRRPNTSFCFLDIRSPGLGDTAMYLCATSGGTPLSDTQYFGPGTRLTVL.

The chain combines TRBV28 with TRBJ2-2; D remains unclear. Looked up from germline, CDR1 is MDHEN and CDR2 is SYDVKM. This CDR3 is built from 14 residues. Deletions cut 3 bases from V and 3 bases from J, with 8 bases between. CDR3 nucleotide sequence: TGTGCCAGCAGTTTTCAGAGCTACACCGGGGAGCTGTTTTTT. This encodes CASSFQSYTGELFF.

This clonotype was found many times. V is TRBV9 and J is TRBJ2-1; 9 bases align to TRBD2. The trim removed 4 bases at V and 3 bases at J, leaving 5 bases unmatched. Germline CDR1 is SGDLS and CDR2 is YYNGEE. This CDR3 spans 15 amino acids. CDR3 bases: TGTGCCAGCAGCCCAGCGGGGGGAAACTACAATGAGCAGTTCTTC. This sequence encodes CASSPAGGNYNEQFF.

The chain links TRBV20-1 to TRBJ1-2, with TRBD1 as a possible D gene (6 bases). Trimming removed 0 bases at V and 9 bases at J, with 11 bases between. The CDR3 has 12 amino acids. Germline V gives CDR1 DFQATT, CDR2 SNEGSKA (reference sequence). The CDR3 sequence: CSAREGGRSYTF. DNA of the CDR3: TGCAGTGCTAGAGAGGGGGGGCGGAGCTACACCTTC.

In regard to this clonotype: An end of the junction does not agree with germline; a read error may underlie this. V gene TRBV29-1 combines with J gene TRBJ2-1; 9 nucleotides line up with TRBD1. This CDR3 has 14 amino acids. Germline V gives CDR1 SQVTM, CDR2 ANQGSEA. CDR3 nucleotide sequence: TGCAGCTCAGGGACAGGGATTGTGTACAGTGAGCAGTTCTTC. This codes for CSSGTGIVYSEQFF.

This chain connects TRBV20-1 to TRBJ2-5; 7 bases line up with TRBD1. The DNA end is a closer match to TRBJ2-7, so the J assignment may be wrong. Germline V CDR1 and CDR2: DFQATT, SNEGSKA (reference sequence). The CDR3 spans 14 residues. The DNA for the CDR3 is TGCAGTGCTAGTCGTCCCGGGACAGTCTACGAGCAGTACTTC. Translating it yields CSASRPGTVYEQYF.

The CDR3 DNA is TGTGCCAGCAGCAATAGCGGTACCTCCTACGAGCAGTACTTC. Amino acid sequence: CASSNSGTSYEQYF. V is TRBV6-2 or TRBV6-3 and J is TRBJ2-7; a possible D gene is TRBD2 (6 bases). The CDR3 extends over 14 amino acids. Between the trimmed V and J ends, which lost 6 bases and 0 bases, there was a span of 12 bases. CDR1 is MNHEY, CDR2 SVGEGT, per germline.

V is TRBV27 and J is TRBJ1-6; tentatively, D is TRBD1 (5 bases). Per germline, CDR1 MNHEY and CDR2 SMNVEV (reference sequence). V dropped 6 bases and J dropped 9 bases, with 9 bases sitting between them. The CDR3 covers 12 residues. This CDR3 is CASRDTGSPLHF. The CDR3 DNA is TGTGCCAGCAGGGACACTGGTTCACCCCTCCACTTT.

Remarks on this clonotype: A read error may explain this, as a much larger clone is one base away. J is TRBJ2-7 and V is TRBV19; D possibly corresponds to TRBD1 (5 bases). The V gene lost 3 bases and the J gene lost 12 bases, with 24 bases spanning the gap. The CDR3 is 15 residues long. Germline values: CDR1 LNHDA, CDR2 SQIVND (reference sequence). CDR3 sequence: CASSIGEWTRNIRYF. The CDR3 bases are TGTGCCAGTAGTATTGGGGAATGGACACGGAACATTCGGTACTTC.

V gene TRBV28 combines with J gene TRBJ2-7; TRBD1 is a possible D gene (7 bases). Looked up from germline, CDR1 is MDHEN and CDR2 is SYDVKM. The CDR3 contains 15 residues. V lost 5 bases and J 0 bases, leaving 14 bases between the germline ends. Here the CDR3 DNA reads TGTGCCAGCAGTGGCGGGACAGCCGCCTCCTACGAGCAGTACTTC. Translation: CASSGGTAASYEQYF.

The chain links TRBV10-3 to TRBJ2-1; tentative D call: TRBD1 (7 bases). CDR3 size: 16 residues. V was clipped by 0 bases and J by 1 base, with 10 bases between them. Germline assignment: CDR1 ENHRY and CDR2 SYGVKD. The DNA for the CDR3 is TGTGCCATCAGTGAGTCGACAGGGAGGTCCTACAATGAGCAGTTCTTC. Amino acid sequence: CAISESTGRSYNEQFF.

The rearrangement joins TRBV27 to TRBJ2-1; D is possibly TRBD1 (7 bases). Germline CDR1 MNHEY, CDR2 SMNVEV (reference sequence). The V gene lost 8 bases and the J gene lost 0 bases, with 17 bases spanning the gap. The CDR3 runs 16 residues. The CDR3: CASGGTDVPSYNEQFF. Here the CDR3 DNA reads TGTGCCAGCGGAGGGACAGATGTGCCCTCCTACAATGAGCAGTTCTTC.

The rearrangement links TRBV20-1 to TRBJ1-6, with D perhaps matching TRBD1 (6 bases). Germline CDR1 reads DFQATT; CDR2 reads SNEGSKA (reference sequence). V dropped 0 bases and J dropped 5 bases, with 14 bases sitting between them. There are 16 residues in the CDR3. Here the CDR3 reads CSARDPRAGDNSPLHF. The CDR3 coding sequence is TGCAGTGCTAGAGATCCGAGGGCAGGGGATAATTCACCCCTCCACTTT.

This clonotype was counted a single time. This chain joins TRBV11-2 and TRBJ1-6; 7 bases align to TRBD1. CDR1 and CDR2 from the germline V gene are SGHAT and FQNNGV. The CDR3 is 14 residues long. V lost 5 bases, J lost 8 bases, and 6 bases stayed unmatched. The CDR3 sequence: CASSPRQGYSPLHF. The CDR3, as DNA: TGTGCCAGCAGCCCCAGACAGGGCTATTCACCCCTCCACTTT.

This clonotype occurred many times. The J gene is TRBJ1-2, the V gene TRBV4-2; 7 bases map to TRBD1. The CDR3 is made up of 17 amino acids. Unmatched junction bases numbered 12, after V lost 0 bases and J lost 5 bases. Germline loops: CDR1 LGHNA, CDR2 YNFKEQ. The CDR3 sequence is CASSQDMQTGTGYGYTF. CDR3 coding DNA: TGTGCCAGCAGCCAAGATATGCAGACAGGGACTGGGTATGGCTACACCTTC.

This clonotype was seen at least ten times. The gene calls are TRBV7-9 and TRBJ2-1; the D gene is possibly TRBD1 (5 bases). Looked up from germline, CDR1 is SEHNR and CDR2 is FQNEAQ (reference sequence). Deletions cut 3 bases from V and 5 bases from J, with 14 bases between. The CDR3 consists of 15 residues. CDR3 sequence reads: CASSLVLGRDNEQFF. The CDR3 DNA is TGTGCCAGCAGCTTGGTCTTGGGCAGGGACAATGAGCAGTTCTTC.

This clonotype was observed a few times. The J gene is TRBJ2-3, the V gene TRBV28; 8 nucleotides line up with TRBD2. This CDR3 contains 16 residues. V was pared by 5 bases and J by 5 bases, with 12 bases of the junction left unmatched. The germline gives CDR1 MDHEN, CDR2 SYDVKM. DNA for the CDR3: TGTGCCAGCAGTCCCCTGGGTAGCGGGGAGGGAGATACGCAGTATTTT. As protein: CASSPLGSGEGDTQYF.

This clonotype appeared a few times. V is TRBV14 and J is TRBJ1-2; D may be TRBD1 (5 bases). Per germline, CDR1 SGHDN and CDR2 FVKESK. CDR3 length: 14 residues. V lost 1 base to trimming and J lost 4 bases, with 10 bases between them. CDR3 nucleotides: TGTGCCAGCAGCCAAGCAGGGCCCTTCTATGGCTACACCTTC. Amino acid sequence: CASSQAGPFYGYTF.

The genes are TRBV28 and TRBJ1-5, with 8 bases lining up with TRBD1. With V trimmed by 8 bases and J by 5 bases, 8 bases remained unmatched. Germline lookup yields CDR1 MDHEN and CDR2 SYDVKM. There are 14 residues in the CDR3. The CDR3 protein is CASLIDRGDQPQHF. In DNA form, the CDR3 reads TGTGCCAGCCTGATTGACAGGGGTGATCAGCCCCAGCATTTT.

This sequence joins TRBV15 and TRBJ1-6, with 9 positions matching TRBD1. CDR1 and CDR2 from the germline V gene are LNHNV and YYDKDF (reference sequence). The CDR3 has 14 residues. After removal of 9 bases from V and 6 bases from J, the junction contained 6 bases not matched to a gene. CDR3 in amino acids: CATVTGGINSPLHF. CDR3 nucleotides: TGTGCCACAGTCACAGGGGGCATTAATTCACCCCTCCACTTT.

The rearrangement uses TRBV12-3 or TRBV12-4 and TRBJ2-5; maybe TRBD1 (5 bases). Gene TRBJ2-7 matches the end of the DNA better, so the J call may be wrong. The CDR3 runs 14 residues. CDR3 sequence (DNA): TGTGCCAGCAGTTTAGCGCAACAGGCCTACGAGCAGTACTTC. Translation: CASSLAQQAYEQYF.

This rearrangement joins TRBV13 to TRBJ2-1, with TRBD2 identical over 10 bases. V gave up 3 bases and J gave up 10 bases; unmatched junction bases: 9. The CDR3 extends over 15 amino acids. Germline CDR1 PRHDT, CDR2 FYEKMQ (reference sequence). Written as DNA, the CDR3 is TGTGCCAGCAGCTTCGGAAGCGGGGGGGCCGAGGAGCAGTTCTTC. As protein: CASSFGSGGAEEQFF.